The 7 T cell receptor beta chains reported below all come from one sample, sequenced in a study of cytomegalovirus exposure and HLA in healthy donors. The PCR employed 60 Vbeta primers together with 13 Jbeta primers. Data came from immunoSEQ multiplex PCR; TCRdb stores just in-frame clones and leaves some out. The sample includes roughly 180,000 clones, approximately 85% of them seen just once. What was sequenced was PBMCs. These receptor sequences come from a man aged 18-30 years in good health and CMV-seropositive.

With regard to this clone: At one boundary the junction diverges from the germline segment, which might be a read error. The chain recombines TRBV7-9 with TRBJ2-7; the D gene is possibly TRBD1 (6 bases). CDR3 length equals 14 residues. Per germline, CDR1 SEHNR and CDR2 FQNEAQ (reference sequence). The CDR3: CSSSYQDRRHEQYF. The CDR3 DNA follows: TGTTCCAGCAGTTACCAAGACAGGCGCCACGAGCAGTACTTC.

This clone showed up just once. This chain joins TRBV6-6 and TRBJ1-6, with TRBD1 matching over 8 bases. Looked up from germline, CDR1 is MNHNY and CDR2 is SVGAGI (reference sequence). This CDR3 spans 15 amino acids. Losses at the gene ends were 5 bases for V and 6 bases for J; bases not matched to a gene: 6. CDR3 sequence: CASSGQGALNSPLHF. The CDR3 DNA follows: TGTGCCAGCAGTGGACAGGGTGCCCTTAATTCACCCCTCCACTTT.

This chain joins TRBV19 and TRBJ2-7; D unclear. The CDR3 contains 15 residues. Germline CDR1 and CDR2: LNHDA and SQIVND (reference sequence). V shed 5 bases and J shed 0 bases, with 14 bases lying between them. CDR3 amino acids: CASSRRAPSSYEQYF. The CDR3 DNA sequence: TGTGCCAGTAGTCGCCGAGCACCGAGCTCCTACGAGCAGTACTTC. The whole variable domain, filled in from reference TRBV19 and TRBJ2-7, reads DGGITQSPKYLFRKEGQNVTLSCEQNLNHDAMYWYRQDPGQGLRLIYYSQIVNDFQKGDIAEGYSVSREKKESFPLTVTSAQKNPTAFYLCASSRRAPSSYEQYFGPGTRLTVT.

The V gene is TRBV30, the J gene TRBJ1-1; TRBD1 might be the D (5 bases). The CDR3 contains 14 residues. The V end was cut by 5 bases, the J end by 2 bases, with 15 bases between. CDR1 is GTSNPN, CDR2 SVGIG, per germline (reference sequence). The CDR3 bases are TGTGCCTGGGTATTCTCGGGGGTTAACACTGAAGCTTTCTTT. Residues: CAWVFSGVNTEAFF.

The V call is TRBV11-2, the J call TRBJ2-3; 7 bases are a match to TRBD1. This CDR3 is built from 14 residues. V gave up 4 bases and J gave up 2 bases; unmatched junction bases: 3. Germline-derived CDR1 and CDR2 are SGHAT and FQNNGV. The CDR3 DNA sequence: TGTGCCAGCAGCTCTGGGACAGTCACAGATACGCAGTATTTT. Protein: CASSSGTVTDTQYF.

The chain combines TRBV13 with TRBJ1-6, with 7 nucleotides matching TRBD1. Germline assignment: CDR1 PRHDT and CDR2 FYEKMQ (reference sequence). This CDR3 is 19 amino acids long. Germline trimming cut 6 bases from V and 0 bases from J; bases unmatched to any gene: 14. The DNA for the CDR3 is TGTGCCAGCAGTCGTAGACAGGGAGGTCTCAGCTCCTATAATTCACCCCTCCACTTT. This sequence encodes CASSRRQGGLSSYNSPLHF. The complete variable domain, with remaining parts taken from reference TRBV13 and TRBJ1-6, reads AAGVIQSPRHLIKEKRETATLKCYPIPRHDTVYWYQQGPGQDPQFLISFYEKMQSDKGSIPDRFSAQQFSDYHSELNMSSLELGDSALYFCASSRRQGGLSSYNSPLHFGNGTRLTVT.

The CDR3 coding sequence is TGCGCCAGCAGCCGATTGGGGACAGGGAGTGAAGCTTTCTTT. This sequence encodes CASSRLGTGSEAFF. The chain is built from TRBV4-1 and TRBJ1-1, with TRBD1 identical over 9 bases. The J segment lost 7 bases and the V segment lost 4 bases, leaving 7 bases of the junction unmatched. The CDR3 is 14 amino acids. In germline, CDR1 is MGHRA, CDR2 YSYEKL.